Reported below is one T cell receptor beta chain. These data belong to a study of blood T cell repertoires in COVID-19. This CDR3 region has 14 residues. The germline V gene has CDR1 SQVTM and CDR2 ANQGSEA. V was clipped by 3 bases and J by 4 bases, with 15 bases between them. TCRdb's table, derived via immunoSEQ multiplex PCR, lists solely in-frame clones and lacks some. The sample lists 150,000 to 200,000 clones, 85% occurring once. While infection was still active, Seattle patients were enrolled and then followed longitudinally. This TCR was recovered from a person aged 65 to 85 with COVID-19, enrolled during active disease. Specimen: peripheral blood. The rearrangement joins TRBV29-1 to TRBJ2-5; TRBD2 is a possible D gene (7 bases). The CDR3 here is CSVDRGLQGETQYF. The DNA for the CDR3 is TGCAGCGTTGATAGGGGACTACAGGGAGAGACCCAGTACTTC.